Listed below are T cell receptor beta chains from one sample, sequenced in a study of glioma-infiltrating T cells after dendritic cell vaccination. TCRdb keeps only in-frame clones here, not all; method: immunoSEQ multiplex PCR. The profile shows over 55,000 clones, roughly 80% of them singletons. Sequenced here: blood, sampled after dendritic cell vaccination. These receptors all come from a human donor with glioblastoma. Each CDR3 is given with its conserved first and last residue. D genes are given only for firm matches. Some rows mark clone size as missing; the rest say once, few, many or name a class of expanded clone.

TRBJ2-6 NA TRBV19 NA TGTGCCAGTAGCCCTTCTGGGCTTGGGGCCAACGTCCTGACTTTC CASSPSGLGANVLTF
TRBJ1-1 NA TRBV19 NA TGTGCCAGTACCTCGAGGATGTCTGAAGCTTTCTTT CASTSRMSEAFF
TRBJ1-3 TRBD1 TRBV6-1 once TGTACCAGCAGTGCAGTAGGGGGCCGTGACACCATATATTTT CTSSAVGGRDTIYF
TRBJ2-2 TRBD2 TRBV7-8 NA TGTGCCAGCAGCATCGCGATGACTAGCGGGGGGGCCGGGGAGCTGTTTTTT CASSIAMTSGGAGELFF
TRBJ2-1 TRBD2 TRBV30 NA TGTGCCTGGAGTACCCCCTTCGTAGCGGGGTCCTACAATGAGCAGTTCTTC CAWSTPFVAGSYNEQFF
TRBJ1-6 NA TRBV30 NA TGTGCCTGGAGTAACACAGGGTACCCCACCAATTCACCCCTCCACTTT CAWSNTGYPTNSPLHF
TRBJ2-3 NA TRBV6-1 NA TGTGCCAGCAGTGAACGAAACAGGGTTCGAGGTACGCAGTATTTT CASSERNRVRGTQYF
TRBJ1-6 NA TRBV4-2 NA TGTGCCAGCAGCCAAGCGAATTCACCCCTCCACTTT CASSQANSPLHF
TRBJ2-5 NA TRBV7-2 NA TGTGCCAGCAGCTTAGTACTCGGAGAGACCCAGTACTTC CASSLVLGETQYF
TRBJ1-1 TRBD1 TRBV6-1 NA TGTGCCAGCAGTGATTACAGGGGGTTCACTGAAGCTTTCTTT CASSDYRGFTEAFF
TRBJ2-1 NA TRBV11-2 NA TGTGCCAGCAGCTTAGGGGGCAGCCCGCGGGGAAATGAGCAGTTCTTC CASSLGGSPRGNEQFF
TRBJ2-2 TRBD2 TRBV4-3 NA TGCGCCAGCAGCCAAGTCCCGGGGGGGGCGCGGACCGGGGAGCTGTTTTTT CASSQVPGGARTGELFF
TRBJ2-5 NA TRBV5-4 NA TGTGCCAGCAGCGAGCAATCACCCACCCAAGAGACCCAGTACTTC CASSEQSPTQETQYF
TRBJ1-4 NA TRBV4-1 few TGCGCCAGCAGCCAGGACAGCGGTGAAAAACTGTTTTTT CASSQDSGEKLFF
TRBJ2-7 TRBD2 TRBV5-1 NA TGCGCCAGCAGCGCCTCTAGCGGCCCCTACGAGCAGTACTTC CASSASSGPYEQYF
TRBJ2-7 NA TRBV7-2 NA TGTGCCAGCAGCTTATCTGTCAGGTACGAGCAGTACTTC CASSLSVRYEQYF
TRBJ2-1 NA TRBV15 NA TGTGCCACCAGCAGACTCGGGGGTACCTACAATGAGCAGTTCTTC CATSRLGGTYNEQFF
TRBJ2-3 TRBD2 TRBV4-3 NA TGCGCCAGCAGCCAAGAGCGGACTAGCGGGCCGGGAGATACGCAGTATTTT CASSQERTSGPGDTQYF
TRBJ2-5 TRBD1 TRBV18 NA TGTGCCAGCTCACTTCGGACAGGAGTCCAAGGGACCCAGTACTTC CASSLRTGVQGTQYF
TRBJ1-4 NA TRBV4-3 NA TGCGCCAGCAGCCAAGGGGGTGGGGGGGGCTCAACTAATGAAAAACTGTTTTTT CASSQGGGGGSTNEKLFF
TRBJ1-2 TRBD1 TRBV7-2 NA TGTGCCAGCAGCTTAGGGGGACAGAGCTATGGCTACACCTTC CASSLGGQSYGYTF
TRBJ2-5 TRBD2 TRBV30 NA TGTGCCTGGAGCGGTAGCGGGGGGGCAGAGACCCAGTACTTC CAWSGSGGAETQYF
TRBJ2-7 NA TRBV5-6 NA TGTGCCAGCACGGAGGGGGGGACCTCCTACGAGCAGTACTTC CASTEGGTSYEQYF
TRBJ2-3 TRBD1 TRBV6-1 many TGTGCCAGCAGTGTTGGGACAGAAACAGATACGCAGTATTTT CASSVGTETDTQYF
TRBJ2-3 TRBD2 TRBV7-2 NA TGTGCCAGCAGCCGGCTAGCGGGGGACACAGATACGCAGTATTTT CASSRLAGDTDTQYF
TRBJ2-3 NA TRBV5-1 NA TGCGCCAGCAGCCCGACAGTCACAGATACGCAGTATTTT CASSPTVTDTQYF
TRBJ2-1 NA TRBV5-1 NA TGCGCCAGCAGCCAGTACGGGGTTAGCGAGCAGTTCTTC CASSQYGVSEQFF
TRBJ2-7 TRBD2 TRBV20-1 once TGCAGTGCCCGGGGGGACTACGAGCAGTACTTC CSARGDYEQYF
TRBJ1-2 TRBD1 TRBV4-2 NA TGTGCCAGCAGCCGTTCGACAGGGGCCGTCTATGGCTACACCTTC CASSRSTGAVYGYTF
TRBJ1-1 NA TRBV10-3 few TGTGCCATCAGTGAAAGAGGAGGAGGGGAGGGCACTGAAGCTTTCTTT CAISERGGGEGTEAFF
TRBJ2-4 TRBD1 TRBV5-1 NA TGCGCCAGCAGCTCCGGGACAGGGGGGATCATTCAGTACTTC CASSSGTGGIIQYF
TRBJ1-6 NA TRBV4-3 NA TGCGCCAGCAGCCCCAGGGCCTATAATTCACCCCTCCACTTT CASSPRAYNSPLHF
TRBJ2-6 NA TRBV1 NA TGCACCAGCAGTGCGGGTCGTTGTGCACAAAGTCGGGCCAACGTCCTGACTTTC CTSSAGRCAQSRANVLTF
TRBJ2-7 NA TRBV15 NA TGTGCCACCAGCAGGAGCGGAAGCTCCTACGAGCAGTACTTC CATSRSGSSYEQYF
TRBJ1-6 NA TRBV6-5 NA TGTGCCAGCAGTTACTCGGTAGAGCTAAATTCGCCCCTCCACTTT CASSYSVELNSPLHF
TRBJ1-6 NA TRBV2 NA TGTGCCAGCACCGAGATTGGGGGCTCATCACCCCTCCACTTT CASTEIGGSSPLHF
TRBJ2-2 NA TRBV10-1 NA TGCGCCAGCAGTGATCACCGGGACACCGGGGAGCTGTTTTTT CASSDHRDTGELFF
TRBJ1-1 NA TRBV10-3 few TGTGCCATCAGTGAGTCTGGCCACCCCGAAGCTTTCTTT CAISESGHPEAFF
TRBJ2-1 TRBD1 TRBV29-1 NA TGCAGCGTTGAAGAAGCGCAGGGGGCGTACAATGAGCAGTTCTTC CSVEEAQGAYNEQFF
TRBJ2-7 NA TRBV4-1 NA TGCGCCAGCAGCGACCCGGGGAACGAGCAGTACTTC CASSDPGNEQYF
TRBJ2-3 TRBD2 TRBV2 NA TGTGCCAGCTGGCCCCCAGCGGGGGGGCTGGTAGATACGCAGTATTTT CASWPPAGGLVDTQYF
TRBJ1-1 NA TRBV13 NA TGTGCCAGCAGCTCCCGGGGAACCCACGGTCTGGAAGCTTTCTTT CASSSRGTHGLEAFF
TRBJ1-6 TRBD1 TRBV27 NA TGTGCCAGCAGCGCCACAGGGGTCTCACCCCTCCACTTT CASSATGVSPLHF
TRBJ1-1 NA TRBV6-1 NA TGTGCCAGCGACCGGGGGGAGCCCACTGAAGCTTTCTTT CASDRGEPTEAFF
TRBJ2-7 NA TRBV25-1 NA TGTGCCAGCAGTGAATCGGCAGCGAGCTCCTACGAGCAGTACTTC CASSESAASSYEQYF
TRBJ2-7 TRBD2 TRBV6-1 medium-sized TGTGCCAGCAGTCCAAGCGGGGACGCCGAGCAGTACTTC CASSPSGDAEQYF
TRBJ2-1 TRBD2 TRBV7-2 NA TGTGCCAGCATCCATAGCGGGGGGGCCGCCTACAATGAGCAGTTCTTC CASIHSGGAAYNEQFF
TRBJ2-1 TRBD2 TRBV4-2 NA TGTGCCAGCAGCCAAGACGGGGCGGGGGGGCGCTATGAGCAGTTCTTC CASSQDGAGGRYEQFF
TRBJ2-7 TRBD1 TRBV5-1 once TGCGCCAGCAACTGGGAGACAGGGGGCGACGAGCAGTACTTC CASNWETGGDEQYF
TRBJ2-7 TRBD2 TRBV7-2 NA TGTGCCAGCAGCCCACCCACTAGCGGGGCCTACGAGCAGTACTTC CASSPPTSGAYEQYF
TRBJ2-1 NA TRBV5-1 NA TGCGCCAGCAGTCCGACCCCTGGGCCCTACAATGAGCAGTTCTTC CASSPTPGPYNEQFF
TRBJ2-2 TRBD1 TRBV10-1 NA TGCGCCAGCAGTGAGCGAAGGGACAGCCCCGCGAACACCGGGGAGCTGTTTTTT CASSERRDSPANTGELFF
TRBJ2-2 TRBD2 TRBV10-3 NA TGTGCCATCAGGCCGAAACTAGCGGGGGGGCCAGCGGGGGAGCTGTTTTTT CAIRPKLAGGPAGELFF
TRBJ2-3 NA TRBV28 NA TGTGCCAGCAGTCGGGGGGATACGCAGTATTTT CASSRGDTQYF
TRBJ1-1 NA TRBV5-6 NA TGTGCCAGCAGCTTGCAGGGTACGGCGAACACTGAAGCTTTCTTT CASSLQGTANTEAFF
TRBJ2-1 NA TRBV4-3 NA TGCGCCAGCAGCCAAGATCACCCAGTTACCTACAATGAGCAGTTCTTC CASSQDHPVTYNEQFF
TRBJ1-1 TRBD1 TRBV5-4 NA TGTGCCAGCAGCTCGAGACAGGGGGGGACTGAAGCTTTCTTT CASSSRQGGTEAFF
TRBJ1-1 TRBD1 TRBV9 NA TGTGCCAGCAGCGTAGACTACAGGGGGGGGAACACTGAAGCTTTCTTT CASSVDYRGGNTEAFF
TRBJ1-6 TRBD1 TRBV15 NA TGTGCCACCAGGGGACAGGGGTCACCCCTCCACTTT CATRGQGSPLHF